This T cell receptor (beta chain) emerged from a study of cytomegalovirus exposure and HLA in healthy donors. Study outcomes and limitations: The study labeled 150 or so TCR beta chains cytomegalovirus-associated. Some V segments, TRBV6-2 and TRBV6-3 among them, were indistinguishable and were therefore excluded.

About this clone itself: Its specificity is not known.

Both 60 Vbeta primers and 13 Jbeta primers went into the PCR. Clones were sequenced by immunoSEQ multiplex PCR, and TCRdb holds only the in-frame ones, with some missing. The data show over 100,000 clones, 70% to 90% seen once. Germline V gene lookup returns CDR1 SGHRS and CDR2 YFSETQ. The length of the CDR3 is 15 residues. V was clipped by 0 bases and J by 3 bases; unmatched bases: 2. Sequences were obtained from PBMCs. The source is a man in his forties in good health and CMV-seronegative. The rearrangement uses TRBV5-1 and TRBJ1-4, with 7 bases matching TRBD1. The CDR3 nucleotides are TGCGCCAGCAGCTTGGCCGGGACAGCTAATGAAAAACTGTTTTTT. Translating it yields CASSLAGTANEKLFF.